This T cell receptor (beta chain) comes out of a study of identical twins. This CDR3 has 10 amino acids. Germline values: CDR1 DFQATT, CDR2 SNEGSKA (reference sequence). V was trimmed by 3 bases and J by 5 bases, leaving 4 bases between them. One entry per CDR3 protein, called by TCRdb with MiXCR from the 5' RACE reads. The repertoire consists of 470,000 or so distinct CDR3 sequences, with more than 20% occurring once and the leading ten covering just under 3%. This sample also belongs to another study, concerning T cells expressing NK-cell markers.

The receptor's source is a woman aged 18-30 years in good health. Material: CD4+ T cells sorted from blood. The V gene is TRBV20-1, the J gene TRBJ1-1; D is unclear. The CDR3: CSASRTEAFF. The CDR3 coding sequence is TGCAGTGCTAGTCGAACTGAAGCTTTCTTT.